Here is one TCR beta chain with its context. Its matching antigen is unknown. This sample was included in a study of OX40 agonist ivuxolimab in advanced cancers. The table came from immunoSEQ multiplex PCR; TCRdb's copy has only in-frame clones and leaves some out. This table has around 18,000 clones, approximately 85% appearing once. The study, taken as a whole, reports: CD8+ T cells were the subset that, on average, had more expanded clones than CD4+.

Germline values: CDR1 SGHDT, CDR2 YYEEEE. Trimming left V 1 base short and J 2 bases short, with 14 bases between. This CDR3 spans 16 amino acids. Source: CD4+ or CD8+ T cells sorted from blood, taken in a trial of the OX40 agonist ivuxolimab. The chain recombines TRBV5-6 with TRBJ2-3; no definite D call. The origin of this receptor is an adult with an advanced solid tumor such as melanoma, head and neck, liver or kidney cancer. DNA for the CDR3: TGTGCCAGCAGCTTGCTCTTTGGCAGGATCACAGATACGCAGTATTTT. Translated: CASSLLFGRITDTQYF. Full variable domain (missing parts from reference TRBV5-6 and TRBJ2-3): DAGVTQSPTHLIKTRGQQVTLRCSPKSGHDTVSWYQQALGQGPQFIFQYYEEEERQRGNFPDRFSGHQFPNYSSELNVNALLLGDSALYLCASSLLFGRITDTQYFGPGTRLTVL.